The TCR beta chain described here comes from a study of patients and donors after allogeneic stem cell transplantation. The V end was cut by 5 bases, the J end by 7 bases, with 15 bases between. CDR1 and CDR2 from the germline V gene are MNHEY and SMNVEV (reference sequence). This CDR3 is built from 14 residues. MiXCR, applied by TCRdb to the RT-PCR reads, yields one record per CDR3 protein. This table holds some 880,000 distinct CDR3 sequences, more than 15% found once. Sequenced sample: blood, either unsorted or a sorted T cell fraction (not recorded which). The chain is built from TRBV27 and TRBJ2-1, with TRBD2 as a possible D gene (6 bases). The receptor was isolated from a human donor who was either an allogeneic HSCT recipient or a stem cell or donor lymphocyte infusion donor (not recorded which). It is not recorded whose cells these are; they may come from a transplant donor. The CDR3 DNA is TGTGCCAGCAGTGAGGGACTTGCTAGGAATGAGCAGTTCTTC. Translating it yields CASSEGLARNEQFF.